The clone carrying this T cell receptor beta chain was counted between two and nine times. What it binds is not known. The sample is drawn from a study of cytomegalovirus exposure and HLA in healthy donors. Primers included in the PCR were 60 Vbeta and 13 Jbeta primers. TCRdb's copy holds only in-frame clones and misses some; the assay was immunoSEQ multiplex PCR. The sample has 150,000 to 200,000 clones; about 77% are singletons. General study results and limits: Productive status was seen about 87% or about 30% of the time for most TCR beta V segments in an earlier analysis. In a later analysis, compared with equally common non-associated chains, HLA-associated beta chains were more expanded.

This CDR3 region has 13 residues. Germline CDR1 LNHDA, CDR2 SQIVND (reference sequence). With V trimmed by 5 bases and J by 4 bases, 2 bases remained unmatched. The chain joins TRBV19 to TRBJ2-1, with 7 bases matching TRBD2. The source material was PBMCs. This clonotype was obtained from a man aged 55 to 69 in good health and CMV-seronegative. CDR3 sequence reads: CASSGLGYNEQFF. The CDR3 region has the DNA TGTGCCAGTAGTGGACTAGGTTACAATGAGCAGTTCTTC.